This T cell receptor beta chain was recorded in a study of T cell repertoires in cytomegalovirus infection. Study-level information: Recently identified HLA-C-restricted and well-studied HLA-B-restricted CMV epitopes were used. It can be stated that public TCR beta signatures indicated CMV infection as well as a matching HLA type. Whole-study findings and limits: Carriage of CMV together with the relevant HLA was identifiable through cumulative public TCR beta family frequency. What dominated the ex vivo response were HLA-C-restricted CMV-specific TCR beta clonotypes.

As regards this clonotype: The antigen remains unidentified. An end of the junction differs from the germline gene, which may be a read error.

The germline V gene has CDR1 KGHSH and CDR2 LQKENI. CDR3 length: 15 residues. TCRdb reprocessed the reads via MiXCR and lists one record per CDR3 protein. The sample contains 200,000 to 250,000 distinct CDR3 sequences, about 39% of which appear only once. V is TRBV18 and J is TRBJ2-7; D gene uncertain. This TCR was sampled from a human donor in good health (CMV status not recorded). Some clones in this sample may be carry-over from other donors' samples. The source was CD8+ T cells from cultured PBMCs, collected from culture after CMV antigen stimulation. The CDR3 DNA reads as TGTGCCAGCTCCCCACAGTCGTTCGGTAACCACGAGCAGTACTTC. It is translated as CASSPQSFGNHEQYF.